What follows describes a single TCR beta chain. What it recognizes is unknown. Germline CDR1 GTSNPN, CDR2 SVGIG (reference sequence). The V end lost 5 bases, the J end lost 7 bases, and 17 bases lay between the germline ends. This CDR3 is built from 13 residues. Sequencing was performed with immunoSEQ multiplex PCR; in TCRdb, only in-frame clones are kept and a portion is missing. The table has about 84,000 clones, roughly 80% seen once; the top ten hold roughly 2.6%. The entry originates in a study of PD-1 blockade in mismatch repair-deficient tumors. General study results and limits: Rapid post-treatment expansion, then contraction, generally preceding radiologic response, marked tumor-resident clones.

The chain employs TRBV30 and TRBJ1-1; TRBD1 might be the D (6 bases). This sample comprised peripheral blood, obtained 12 weeks after starting pembrolizumab. The source is an adult with mismatch repair-deficient cancer. This chain's CDR3 is CAWAGGADVEAFF. CDR3 in DNA: TGTGCCTGGGCGGGGGGGGCGGACGTTGAAGCTTTCTTT.